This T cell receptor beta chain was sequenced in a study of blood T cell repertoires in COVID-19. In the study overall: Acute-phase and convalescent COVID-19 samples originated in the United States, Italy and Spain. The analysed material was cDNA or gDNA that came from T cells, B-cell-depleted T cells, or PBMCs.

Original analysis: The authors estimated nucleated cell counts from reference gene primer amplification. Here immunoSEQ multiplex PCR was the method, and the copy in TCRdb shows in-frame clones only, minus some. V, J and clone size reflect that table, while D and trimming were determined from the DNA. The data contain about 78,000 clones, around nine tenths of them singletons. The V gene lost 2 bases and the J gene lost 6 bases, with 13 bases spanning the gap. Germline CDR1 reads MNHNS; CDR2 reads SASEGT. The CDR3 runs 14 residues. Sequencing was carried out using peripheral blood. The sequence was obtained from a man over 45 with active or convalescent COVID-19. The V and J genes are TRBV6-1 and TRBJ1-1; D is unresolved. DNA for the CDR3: TGTGCCAGCAGTGAAAGTTGGCCCGGGGCTGAAGCTTTCTTT. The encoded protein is CASSESWPGAEAFF.